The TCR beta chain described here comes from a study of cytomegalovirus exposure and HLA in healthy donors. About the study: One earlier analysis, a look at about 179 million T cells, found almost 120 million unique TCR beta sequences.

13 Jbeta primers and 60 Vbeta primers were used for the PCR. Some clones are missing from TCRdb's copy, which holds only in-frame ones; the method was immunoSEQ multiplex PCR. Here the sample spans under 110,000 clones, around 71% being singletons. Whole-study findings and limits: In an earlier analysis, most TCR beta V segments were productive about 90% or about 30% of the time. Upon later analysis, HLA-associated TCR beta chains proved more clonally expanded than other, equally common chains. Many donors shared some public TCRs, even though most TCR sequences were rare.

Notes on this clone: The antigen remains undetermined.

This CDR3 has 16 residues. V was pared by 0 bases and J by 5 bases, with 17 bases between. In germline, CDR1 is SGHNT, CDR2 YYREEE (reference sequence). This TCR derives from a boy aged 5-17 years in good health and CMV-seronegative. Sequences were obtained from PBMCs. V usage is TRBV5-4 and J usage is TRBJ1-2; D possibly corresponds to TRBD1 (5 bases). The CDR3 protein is CASSLASQGPFYGYTF. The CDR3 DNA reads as TGTGCCAGCAGCTTGGCCTCCCAGGGCCCGTTTTATGGCTACACCTTC. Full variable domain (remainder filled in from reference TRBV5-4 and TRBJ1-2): ETGVTQSPTHLIKTRGQQVTLRCSSQSGHNTVSWYQQALGQGPQFIFQYYREEENGRGNFPPRFSGLQFPNYSSELNVNALELDDSALYLCASSLASQGPFYGYTFGSGTRLTVV.